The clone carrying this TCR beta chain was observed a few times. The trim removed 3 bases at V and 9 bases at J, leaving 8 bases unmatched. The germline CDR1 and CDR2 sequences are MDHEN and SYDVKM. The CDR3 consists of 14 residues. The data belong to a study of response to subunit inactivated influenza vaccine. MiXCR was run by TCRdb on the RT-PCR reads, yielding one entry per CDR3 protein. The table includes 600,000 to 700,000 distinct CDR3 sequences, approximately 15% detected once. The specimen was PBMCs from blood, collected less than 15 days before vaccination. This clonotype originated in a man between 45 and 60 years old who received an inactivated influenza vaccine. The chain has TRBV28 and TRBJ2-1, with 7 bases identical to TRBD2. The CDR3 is CASSFVGGPSEQFF. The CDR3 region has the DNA TGTGCCAGCAGTTTTGTGGGAGGGCCTAGTGAGCAGTTCTTC.